This passage covers 17 T cell receptor beta chains from one sample sequenced in a study of blood T cell repertoires in COVID-19. The method was immunoSEQ multiplex PCR; TCRdb's version includes in-frame clones alone and lacks a portion of them. Altogether 130,000 to 150,000 clones are present, more than 70% being singletons, with the ten largest covering 10% to 15%. Sequencing was performed on peripheral blood. The source is a man aged 55-75 years with active or convalescent COVID-19.

The chain links TRBV6-5 to TRBJ2-7; D may be TRBD2 (6 bases). From germline, CDR1 is MNHEY and CDR2 SVGAGI. Trimming shortened V by 7 bases and J by 3 bases, and 16 bases separated the two germline ends. There are 14 residues in the CDR3. As DNA, the CDR3 is TGTGCCAGCAAGATGGTGGGGGGATTCTACGAGCAGTACTTC. Its translation: CASKMVGGFYEQYF.

V usage is TRBV4-2 and J usage is TRBJ1-2; 9 bases align to TRBD1. The CDR3 has 18 residues. V was clipped by 2 bases and J by 2 bases; unmatched bases: 12. Germline V gene data show CDR1 as LGHNA and CDR2 as YNFKEQ. Here the CDR3 reads CASSQSWDRVWGNYGYTF. The CDR3 DNA reads as TGTGCCAGCAGCCAATCCTGGGACAGGGTTTGGGGGAACTATGGCTACACCTTC.

The chain is built from TRBV18 and TRBJ2-3; D is possibly TRBD2 (5 bases). Trimming pared 0 bases from V and 4 bases from J, leaving 11 bases between. The CDR3 totals 15 residues. The germline V gene has CDR1 KGHSH and CDR2 LQKENI. The chain's CDR3 is CASSPPDGVPDTQYF. For the CDR3, the DNA is TGTGCCAGCTCACCACCGGACGGGGTGCCAGATACGCAGTATTTT.

The chain links TRBV7-8 to TRBJ2-1; 8 bases map to TRBD2. V dropped 0 bases and J dropped 2; count of bases not matched to a gene: 6. The V gene's germline CDR1 is SGHVS and CDR2 FQNEAQ. The CDR3 is 17 amino acids. CDR3 nucleotides: TGTGCCAGCAGCTTAGCAGGGCGGACTAGCACCTACAATGAGCAGTTCTTC. This sequence encodes CASSLAGRTSTYNEQFF.

The chain joins TRBV6-5 to TRBJ2-7, with 7 bases lining up with TRBD1. Germline V lookup: CDR1 MNHEY, CDR2 SVGAGI. The V and J ends lost 9 bases and 6 bases, in that order; junction bases with no gene match: 11. This CDR3 has 13 residues. The CDR3 DNA follows: TGTGCCAGTATTACAGGGGTCCAGGCCGAGCAGTACTTC. Translated, it gives CASITGVQAEQYF.

The chain combines TRBV15 with TRBJ2-5; 8 positions match TRBD2. Trimming at V came to 5 bases and at J to 1 base, leaving 9 bases not matched to a gene. Germline-derived CDR1 and CDR2 are LNHNV and YYDKDF (reference sequence). This CDR3 comprises 16 residues. As DNA, the CDR3 is TGTGCCACCAGCCCGGGGGCGGGAGGCCTCCAAGAGACCCAGTACTTC. Amino acid sequence: CATSPGAGGLQETQYF.

The rearrangement uses TRBV6-5 and TRBJ2-7; the match to TRBD2 covers 12 bases. The trim removed 0 bases at V and 4 bases at J, leaving 4 bases unmatched. The CDR3 totals 16 residues. Germline V gene data show CDR1 as MNHEY and CDR2 as SVGAGI. CDR3 residues: CASSYSTLAGGYEQYF. As DNA, the CDR3 is TGTGCCAGCAGTTACTCAACACTAGCGGGAGGATACGAGCAGTACTTC.

The V call is TRBV7-6, the J call TRBJ2-7; 9 nucleotides align to TRBD1. Germline lookup yields CDR1 SGHVS and CDR2 FNYEAQ. V trimming: 1 base; J trimming: 3 bases; junction bases outside the gene matches: 1. This CDR3 contains 14 residues. The CDR3 here is CASSLGDRVYEQYF. DNA for the CDR3: TGTGCCAGCAGCTTAGGGGACAGGGTCTACGAGCAGTACTTC. Full variable domain (remainder filled in from reference TRBV7-6 and TRBJ2-7): GAGVSQSPRYKVTKRGQDVALRCDPISGHVSLYWYRQALGQGPEFLTYFNYEAQQDKSGLPNDRFSAERPEGSISTLTIQRTEQRDSAMYRCASSLGDRVYEQYFGPGTRLTVT.

This clone was seen a handful of times. This rearrangement joins TRBV2 to TRBJ2-1, with TRBD1 as a possible D gene (6 bases). CDR3 size: 17 residues. Trimming took off 5 bases at V and 7 bases at J, with 24 bases between the two ends. Germline V gene data show CDR1 as SNHLY and CDR2 as FYNNEI. CDR3 in amino acids: CASSKDLGMGATNEQFF. In DNA, the CDR3 is TGTGCCAGCAGTAAAGACCTAGGCATGGGGGCTACAAATGAGCAGTTCTTC.

V gene TRBV19 combines with J gene TRBJ2-7; possibly TRBD1 for D (5 bases). Trimming cost V 3 bases and J 12 bases, with 12 bases left between them. Germline CDR1 and CDR2: LNHDA and SQIVND (reference sequence). The CDR3 contains 11 residues. The CDR3 DNA is TGTGCCAGTAGTATCACGGCAGGGTTGTACTTC. It codes for CASSITAGLYF.

The chain has TRBV5-1 and TRBJ1-4; 7 bases agree with TRBD1. V lost 0 bases, J lost 15 bases, and 5 bases stayed unmatched. The germline V gene has CDR1 SGHRS and CDR2 YFSETQ. The CDR3 spans 12 residues. Here the CDR3 reads CASSLGQGILFF. DNA for the CDR3: TGCGCCAGCAGCTTGGGACAGGGTATATTGTTTTTT. The full variable domain, rest sourced from reference TRBV5-1 and TRBJ1-4, is KAGVTQTPRYLIKTRGQQVTLSCSPISGHRSVSWYQQTPGQGLQFLFEYFSETQRNKGNFPGRFSGRQFSNSRSEMNVSTLELGDSALYLCASSLGQGILFFGSGTQLSVL.

V is TRBV7-7 and J is TRBJ2-7; 10 positions agree with TRBD2. Trimming cost V 5 bases and J 5 bases; bases outside gene matches: 9. This CDR3 comprises 15 residues. Germline V CDR1 and CDR2: SSHAT, FNYEAQ (reference sequence). The CDR3: CASSPGAGGRDEQYF. The CDR3 DNA sequence: TGTGCCAGCAGCCCTGGAGCGGGAGGGCGAGACGAGCAGTACTTC.

V gene TRBV6-5 combines with J gene TRBJ1-5; TRBD1 matches 8 bases. The CDR3 contains 13 residues. V was clipped by 8 bases and J by 2 bases; unmatched bases: 2. CDR1 and CDR2 from the germline V gene are MNHEY and SVGAGI. CDR3 loop: CASGQGGNQPQHF. The DNA for the CDR3 is TGTGCCAGCGGACAGGGTGGCAATCAGCCCCAGCATTTT.

This clone was counted a single time. This chain joins TRBV19 and TRBJ2-1; a weak D match, TRBD1 (6 bases). Per germline, CDR1 LNHDA and CDR2 SQIVND (reference sequence). The CDR3 has 15 amino acids. The ends were cut back, 8 bases at V and 5 bases at J, with 19 bases in the middle. The CDR3 protein is CASRDTGRRNNEQFF. CDR3 sequence (DNA): TGTGCCAGTCGGGACACAGGCCGCCGAAACAATGAGCAGTTCTTC.

CDR3 nucleotide sequence: TGTGCCAGCAGGGGGGACAGGGACTATGGCTACACCTTC. Its protein product is CASRGDRDYGYTF. The chain is built from TRBV28 and TRBJ1-2, with TRBD1 matching 9 bases. The ends lost 6 bases at V and 3 bases at J; junction bases unmatched: 2. The CDR3 covers 13 residues. Germline V CDR1 and CDR2: MDHEN, SYDVKM.

The CDR3 nucleotides read TGTGCCAGCAGCCCCCGGCGGGCCTCCTACGAGCAGTACTTC. It yields the protein CASSPRRASYEQYF. V gene TRBV7-2 combines with J gene TRBJ2-7; the D gene is possibly TRBD2 (5 bases). Germline loops: CDR1 SGHTA, CDR2 FQGNSA. With 5 bases removed from V and 0 bases from J, the gap between germline ends came to 11 bases. There are 14 residues in the CDR3.

V gene TRBV7-2 combines with J gene TRBJ1-5, with D maybe TRBD1 (6 bases). The germline gives CDR1 SGHTA, CDR2 FQGNSA. The CDR3 is made up of 15 amino acids. The ends were cut back, 5 bases at V and 3 bases at J, with 14 bases in the middle. CDR3 coding DNA: TGTGCCAGCAGCGAACGCCGGGACACCAATCAGCCCCAGCATTTT. The encoded protein is CASSERRDTNQPQHF.